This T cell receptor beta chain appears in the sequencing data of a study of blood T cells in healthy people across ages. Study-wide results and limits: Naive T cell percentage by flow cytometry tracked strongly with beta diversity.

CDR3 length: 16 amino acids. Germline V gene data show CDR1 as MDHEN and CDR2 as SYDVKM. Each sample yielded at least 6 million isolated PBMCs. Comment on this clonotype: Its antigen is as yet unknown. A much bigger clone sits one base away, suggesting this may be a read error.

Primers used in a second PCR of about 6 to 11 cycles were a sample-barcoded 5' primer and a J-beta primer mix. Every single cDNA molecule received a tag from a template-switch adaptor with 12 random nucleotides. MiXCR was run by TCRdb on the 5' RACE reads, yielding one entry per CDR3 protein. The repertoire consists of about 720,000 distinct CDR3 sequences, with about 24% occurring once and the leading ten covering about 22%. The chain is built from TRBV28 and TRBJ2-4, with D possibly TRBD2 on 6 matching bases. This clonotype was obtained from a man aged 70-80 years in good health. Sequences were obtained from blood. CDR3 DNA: TGTGCCAGCAGTTTAACCGGGACTCTAGCCAAAAACGTTCAGTACTTC. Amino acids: CASSLTGTLAKNVQYF.